The entry that follows covers one T cell receptor (beta chain) sequence. The sample is drawn from a study of Ad26.COV2.S vaccination and SARS-CoV-2 variants. Specified treatment: roughly 20 received Ad26.COV2.S at low or high dose, single or two shots; about 5 received placebo; per-sample allocation not given. The samples were gathered on day 63 after the first injection of vaccine or placebo. J was trimmed by 2 bases and V by 4 bases; bases with no gene match: 6. Germline-derived CDR1 and CDR2 are SGHNT and YYREEE (reference sequence). The CDR3 loop spans 14 amino acids. Measured with immunoSEQ multiplex PCR; TCRdb has only the in-frame clones, and not every one. The table shows 300,000 to 400,000 clones, with about 85% occurring only once.

This specimen consisted of peripheral blood, obtained in a trial of Ad26.COV2.S vaccine versus placebo. The chain carries TRBV5-4 and TRBJ2-7; 7 bases are shared with TRBD1. The receptor's source is a person between 18 and 65 years old who received the Ad26.COV2.S COVID-19 vaccine or a placebo. The CDR3 region has the DNA TGTGCCAGCAGCCGGGGACAGTCGACCTACGAGCAGTACTTC. Translated: CASSRGQSTYEQYF.